This entry concerns a single T cell receptor beta chain. This CDR3 contains 15 residues. Germline CDR1 and CDR2: SGHNT and YYREEE (reference sequence). V shed 4 bases and J shed 4 bases, with 14 bases lying between them. This sample is drawn from a study of T cell clones after liver transplantation. At the level of the study: TCRbeta sequencing after a pre-transplant mixed lymphocyte reaction identified graft-donor-reactive clones, later tracked in post-transplant blood. HCV positivity affected three of eight recipients; the rest lacked autoimmune or viral indications.

Sequencing was performed with immunoSEQ multiplex PCR; in TCRdb, only in-frame clones are kept and a portion is missing. The sample yields roughly 100,000 clones, approximately 85% seen once. The chain combines TRBV5-4 with TRBJ2-2; tentative D call: TRBD1 (7 bases). Specimen: CD4+ T cells from blood, collected before liver transplant. The sequence was collected from a human donor who received a liver transplant. The CDR3 DNA sequence: TGTGCCAGCAGCAAAGCAGGGGGGCGCACCGGGGAGCTGTTTTTT. Its translation: CASSKAGGRTGELFF.